These T cell receptor beta chains were read from a single sample in a study of T cell repertoires in cytomegalovirus infection. No antigen is known for these receptors. TCRdb redid the calling of the reads with MiXCR, one entry per CDR3 protein. The repertoire includes fewer than 1,000,000 distinct CDR3 sequences, roughly 30% of them detected once, and 13% sits in the top ten. This specimen consisted of cultured CD8+ T cells from PBMCs, obtained from culture after CMV antigen stimulation. The receptors here all came from a human donor in good health (CMV status not recorded). Some clones in this sample may be carry-over from other donors' samples. The CDR3 runs from the conserved cysteine through the conserved F or W. D genes are given only for firm matches. The size of a clone is reported for some rows only, either as once, few or many, or as a class for expanded clones.

clone size: .
V gene: TRBV5-1
D gene: .
J gene: TRBJ2-1
CDR3 protein: CASSIKPAEVIGQFF
CDR3 DNA: TGCGCCAGCAGCATTAAGCCGGCGGAGGTGATCGGGCAGTTCTTC

clone size: .
V gene: TRBV27
D gene: TRBD1
J gene: TRBJ1-1
CDR3 protein: CASGHRGYDQTEAFF
CDR3 DNA: TGTGCCAGCGGGCACAGGGGTTATGACCAAACTGAAGCTTTCTTT

clone size: .
V gene: TRBV7-6
D gene: TRBD2
J gene: TRBJ2-3
CDR3 protein: CASSLNPGRGGTDTQYF
CDR3 DNA: TGTGCCAGCAGCTTAAATCCCGGGCGGGGGGGCACAGATACGCAGTATTTT

clone size: few
V gene: TRBV6-8
D gene: .
J gene: TRBJ1-1
CDR3 protein: CASSYGQVTEAFF
CDR3 DNA: TGTGCCAGCAGTTACGGGCAGGTCACTGAAGCTTTCTTT

clone size: few
V gene: TRBV2
D gene: .
J gene: TRBJ2-5
CDR3 protein: CASRATDQETQYF
CDR3 DNA: TGTGCCAGCAGGGCGACGGACCAAGAGACCCAGTACTTC

clone size: few
V gene: TRBV12-3/TRBV12-4
D gene: .
J gene: TRBJ2-5
CDR3 protein: CASRGPLRETQYF
CDR3 DNA: TGTGCCAGCCGCGGTCCCCTCCGAGAGACCCAGTACTTC

clone size: many
V gene: TRBV6-1
D gene: TRBD1
J gene: TRBJ2-5
CDR3 protein: CASSRDRVEKTQYF
CDR3 DNA: TGTGCCAGCAGCCGGGACAGGGTCGAAAAGACCCAGTACTTC

clone size: .
V gene: TRBV7-9
D gene: TRBD2
J gene: TRBJ2-1
CDR3 protein: CASSLDGTNNEQFF
CDR3 DNA: TGTGCCAGCAGCTTAGATGGGACTAACAATGAGCAGTTCTTC

clone size: few
V gene: TRBV6-5
D gene: TRBD1
J gene: TRBJ1-1
CDR3 protein: CASSYTLQGAKNTEAFF
CDR3 DNA: TGTGCCAGCAGTTACACTTTACAGGGGGCTAAGAACACTGAAGCTTTCTTT

clone size: .
V gene: TRBV6-1
D gene: .
J gene: TRBJ1-1
CDR3 protein: CASSYGEEWDTEAFF
CDR3 DNA: TGTGCCAGCAGTTATGGTGAAGAGTGGGACACTGAAGCTTTCTTT

clone size: few
V gene: TRBV19
D gene: .
J gene: TRBJ2-1
CDR3 protein: CASSIVGPNEQFF
CDR3 DNA: TGTGCCAGTAGTATAGTTGGGCCAAATGAGCAGTTCTTC

clone size: few
V gene: TRBV2
D gene: .
J gene: TRBJ2-3
CDR3 protein: CATPGPPGGTDTQYF
CDR3 DNA: TGTGCCACCCCGGGACCTCCTGGCGGCACAGATACGCAGTATTTT

clone size: once
V gene: TRBV5-5
D gene: .
J gene: TRBJ2-1
CDR3 protein: CASSLLAHYNEQFF
CDR3 DNA: TGTGCCAGCAGCTTGTTGGCTCACTACAATGAGCAGTTCTTC

clone size: .
V gene: TRBV14
D gene: .
J gene: TRBJ2-4
CDR3 protein: CASSPRGTQRKNIQYF
CDR3 DNA: TGTGCCAGCAGCCCCCGGGGGACCCAAAGAAAAAACATTCAGTACTTC

clone size: few
V gene: TRBV4-1
D gene: TRBD2
J gene: TRBJ2-1
CDR3 protein: CASSQDASGGGVYNEQFF
CDR3 DNA: TGCGCCAGCAGCCAAGACGCTAGCGGGGGGGGGGTCTACAATGAGCAGTTCTTC

clone size: .
V gene: TRBV6-8
D gene: .
J gene: TRBJ2-7
CDR3 protein: CASRVPGDKIYEQYF
CDR3 DNA: TGTGCCAGCAGAGTCCCAGGGGACAAGATTTACGAGCAGTACTTC

clone size: .
V gene: TRBV7-4
D gene: .
J gene: TRBJ1-6
CDR3 protein: CASSSQRYTGSPLHF
CDR3 DNA: TGTGCCAGCAGCTCCCAACGATATACGGGTTCACCCCTCCACTTT

clone size: few
V gene: TRBV13
D gene: TRBD2
J gene: TRBJ2-6
CDR3 protein: CASSPRGSGGSGANVLTF
CDR3 DNA: TGTGCCAGCAGCCCCCGGGGTAGCGGGGGCTCTGGGGCCAACGTCCTGACTTTC

clone size: .
V gene: TRBV6-9
D gene: TRBD1
J gene: TRBJ2-5
CDR3 protein: CASSIRGWMETQYF
CDR3 DNA: TGTGCCAGCAGTATCAGGGGGTGGATGGAGACCCAGTACTTC

clone size: many
V gene: TRBV2
D gene: .
J gene: TRBJ2-1
CDR3 protein: CASNVIWTPGSGSSYNEQFF
CDR3 DNA: TGTGCCAGCAACGTAATCTGGACTCCGGGGTCTGGGAGCTCCTACAATGAGCAGTTCTTC

clone size: .
V gene: TRBV10-2
D gene: TRBD1
J gene: TRBJ1-2
CDR3 protein: CASGPGQANYGYTF
CDR3 DNA: TGCGCCAGCGGCCCGGGACAGGCCAACTATGGCTACACCTTC

clone size: .
V gene: TRBV5-4
D gene: TRBD1
J gene: TRBJ1-2
CDR3 protein: CASSWGQSNYGYTF
CDR3 DNA: TGTGCCAGCAGCTGGGGACAGTCTAACTATGGCTACACCTTC

clone size: .
V gene: TRBV7-8
D gene: TRBD2
J gene: TRBJ2-3
CDR3 protein: CASSLPGSGGPADTQYF
CDR3 DNA: TGTGCCAGCAGCTTACCGGGCAGCGGGGGGCCCGCGGATACGCAGTATTTT

clone size: .
V gene: TRBV11-1
D gene: TRBD1
J gene: TRBJ1-1
CDR3 protein: CASSSYRGQNTEAFF
CDR3 DNA: TGTGCCAGCAGCTCCTACAGGGGCCAGAACACTGAAGCTTTCTTT

clone size: .
V gene: TRBV13
D gene: .
J gene: TRBJ2-5
CDR3 protein: CASSVRGLQETQYF
CDR3 DNA: TGTGCCAGCAGTGTTCGTGGGCTCCAAGAGACCCAGTACTTC

clone size: few
V gene: TRBV27
D gene: .
J gene: TRBJ1-1
CDR3 protein: CASKLATGDTEAFF
CDR3 DNA: TGTGCCAGCAAACTAGCGACAGGAGACACTGAAGCTTTCTTT

clone size: .
V gene: TRBV6-1
D gene: TRBD2
J gene: TRBJ2-2
CDR3 protein: CASIPGGDTGELFF
CDR3 DNA: TGTGCCAGCATTCCGGGGGGGGACACCGGGGAGCTGTTTTTT

clone size: .
V gene: TRBV20-1
D gene: .
J gene: TRBJ2-1
CDR3 protein: CSAKSDEQFF
CDR3 DNA: TGCAGTGCTAAAAGCGATGAGCAGTTCTTC

clone size: many
V gene: TRBV7-8
D gene: .
J gene: TRBJ1-3
CDR3 protein: CASSSRLGAAGNTIYF
CDR3 DNA: TGTGCCAGCAGCTCCCGGTTGGGGGCGGCTGGAAACACCATATATTTT

clone size: many
V gene: TRBV10-3
D gene: .
J gene: TRBJ2-7
CDR3 protein: CAISEGGLKYEQYF
CDR3 DNA: TGTGCCATCAGTGAGGGGGGGCTCAAGTACGAGCAGTACTTC

clone size: few
V gene: TRBV4-1
D gene: .
J gene: TRBJ2-1
CDR3 protein: CASSQQGHNEQFF
CDR3 DNA: TGCGCCAGCAGCCAGCAGGGCCACAATGAGCAGTTCTTC

clone size: .
V gene: TRBV5-1
D gene: .
J gene: TRBJ2-3
CDR3 protein: CASTGRGDTQYF
CDR3 DNA: TGCGCCTCGACAGGGAGGGGAGATACGCAGTATTTT

clone size: .
V gene: TRBV7-6
D gene: .
J gene: TRBJ2-1
CDR3 protein: CASSAGIGPAGGNEQFF
CDR3 DNA: TGTGCCAGCAGCGCCGGAATCGGCCCCGCTGGGGGGAATGAGCAGTTCTTC

clone size: many
V gene: TRBV7-3
D gene: .
J gene: TRBJ1-5
CDR3 protein: CASSLSAGAGQPQHF
CDR3 DNA: TGTGCCAGCAGCTTAAGCGCAGGGGCCGGCCAGCCCCAGCATTTT

clone size: once
V gene: TRBV7-3
D gene: .
J gene: TRBJ1-3
CDR3 protein: CASSDAREGNTIYF
CDR3 DNA: TGTGCCAGCAGCGATGCCAGGGAAGGAAACACCATATATTTT

clone size: few
V gene: TRBV28
D gene: .
J gene: TRBJ1-1
CDR3 protein: CASSLAGDGNTEAFF
CDR3 DNA: TGTGCCAGCAGTTTAGCAGGGGACGGGAACACTGAAGCTTTCTTT

clone size: .
V gene: TRBV7-7
D gene: TRBD2
J gene: TRBJ2-5
CDR3 protein: CASSLGTSGIETQYF
CDR3 DNA: TGTGCTAGCAGCCTGGGGACTAGCGGGATCGAGACCCAGTACTTC

clone size: once
V gene: TRBV19
D gene: .
J gene: TRBJ1-2
CDR3 protein: CASSIDRYGYIF
CDR3 DNA: TGTGCCAGTAGTATAGATCGCTATGGCTACATCTTC

clone size: .
V gene: TRBV20-1
D gene: .
J gene: TRBJ2-1
CDR3 protein: CSARDKDTAFYNEQFF
CDR3 DNA: TGCAGTGCTAGAGATAAGGACACGGCCTTCTACAATGAGCAGTTCTTC

clone size: .
V gene: TRBV7-4
D gene: .
J gene: TRBJ2-2
CDR3 protein: CASSAPGAGELFF
CDR3 DNA: TGTGCCAGCAGCGCACCAGGGGCCGGGGAGCTGTTTTTT